Listed here are 5 T cell receptor beta chains from one sample, sequenced in a study of early T cells in non-severe SARS-CoV-2 infection. A single record per CDR3 protein comes from TCRdb applying MiXCR to the 5' RACE reads. This table has roughly 30,000 distinct CDR3 sequences, 5.5% to 8% appearing once. The specimen was whole blood. These TCRs come from an adult who was a healthcare worker with PCR-confirmed SARS-CoV-2 infection or an uninfected control (not recorded which).

V is TRBV9 and J is TRBJ2-5, with D unresolved. Germline V gene lookup returns CDR1 SGDLS and CDR2 YYNGEE. The CDR3 is 13 residues long. The ends were cut back, 2 bases at V and 4 bases at J, with 9 bases in the middle. This chain's CDR3 is CASSVVLGETQYF. The CDR3, as DNA: TGTGCCAGCAGCGTCGTCTTAGGAGAGACCCAGTACTTC.

This clonotype was recorded many times. The rearrangement uses TRBV11-2 and TRBJ2-1; 8 bases are a match to TRBD2. CDR1 SGHAT and CDR2 FQNNGV come from the germline V gene. The CDR3 totals 14 residues. Losses at the gene ends were 5 bases for V and 8 bases for J; bases not matched to a gene: 8. The CDR3 here is CASSPLSGADEQFF. CDR3 DNA sequence: TGTGCCAGCAGCCCACTTAGCGGGGCGGATGAGCAGTTCTTC.

The chain employs TRBV7-9 and TRBJ1-1; 7 nucleotides agree with TRBD1. Germline V lookup: CDR1 SEHNR, CDR2 FQNEAQ (reference sequence). The CDR3 has 12 residues. The V segment lost 4 bases and the J segment 7 bases; nucleotides outside the gene matches: 3. The CDR3 loop reads CASSSQGDEAFF. CDR3 in DNA: TGTGCCAGCAGCTCTCAGGGGGATGAAGCTTTCTTT. Complete variable domain (other parts from reference TRBV7-9 and TRBJ1-1): DTGVSQNPRHKITKRGQNVTFRCDPISEHNRLYWYRQTLGQGPEFLTYFQNEAQLEKSRLLSDRFSAERPKGSFSTLEIQRTEQGDSAMYLCASSSQGDEAFFGQGTRLTVV.

This clonotype was counted at least ten times. The CDR3 region has the DNA TGTGCCAGCTCACAACAAACAGGGAAGACCTACAATGAGCAGTTCTTC. This sequence encodes CASSQQTGKTYNEQFF. The chain couples TRBV18 to TRBJ2-1; D might be TRBD1 (6 bases). CDR1 and CDR2 from the germline V gene are KGHSH and LQKENI. CDR3 size: 16 residues. The V gene lost 4 bases and the J gene lost 2 bases, with 15 bases spanning the gap.

This clonotype came up many times. The chain has TRBV5-6 and TRBJ2-2; weak D call: TRBD2 (5 bases). Germline CDR1 is SGHDT and CDR2 is YYEEEE. The CDR3 covers 16 residues. Trimming took 4 bases from V and 1 from J, leaving 14 bases between them. This CDR3 reads CASSPREGRNTGELFF. CDR3 in DNA: TGTGCCAGCAGCCCGCGCGAGGGCAGGAACACCGGGGAGCTGTTTTTT.